The sequence of this T cell receptor (beta chain) was determined in a study of CD8+CD57+ T cells in acquired aplastic anemia. Overall study results and limits: Overlapping CD8+ CDR3 repertoires of patients and controls contained roughly 29 shared sequences.

This clonotype came up many times. Its antigen is unidentified. The authors sequenced patients whose flow cytometry had shown CD8+CD57+ cell expansion. Profiling of TCR beta VDJ combinations and CDR3 sequences used genomic DNA as template. TCRdb reanalysed the reads using MiXCR and keeps one entry per CDR3 protein. The top ten clones hold 10% to 15% of a sample with roughly 180,000 distinct CDR3 sequences, roughly 50% of them seen once. V dropped 2 bases and J dropped 0 bases, with 1 base sitting between them. The CDR3 covers 12 residues. The V gene's germline CDR1 is KGHSH and CDR2 LQKENI. The specimen was sorted CD4+, CD8+, or CD8+CD57+ T cells (not recorded which) from PBMCs. J is TRBJ2-5 and V is TRBV18, with D unresolved. This TCR was sampled from a human donor with aplastic anemia. The CDR3 DNA is TGTGCCAGCTCACCATACCAAGAGACCCAGTACTTC. Translated, it gives CASSPYQETQYF. The full variable domain, rest sourced from reference TRBV18 and TRBJ2-5, is NAGVMQNPRHLVRRRGQEARLRCSPMKGHSHVYWYRQLPEEGLKFMVYLQKENIIDESGMPKERFSAEFPKEGPSILRIQQVVRGDSAAYFCASSPYQETQYFGPGTRLLVL.